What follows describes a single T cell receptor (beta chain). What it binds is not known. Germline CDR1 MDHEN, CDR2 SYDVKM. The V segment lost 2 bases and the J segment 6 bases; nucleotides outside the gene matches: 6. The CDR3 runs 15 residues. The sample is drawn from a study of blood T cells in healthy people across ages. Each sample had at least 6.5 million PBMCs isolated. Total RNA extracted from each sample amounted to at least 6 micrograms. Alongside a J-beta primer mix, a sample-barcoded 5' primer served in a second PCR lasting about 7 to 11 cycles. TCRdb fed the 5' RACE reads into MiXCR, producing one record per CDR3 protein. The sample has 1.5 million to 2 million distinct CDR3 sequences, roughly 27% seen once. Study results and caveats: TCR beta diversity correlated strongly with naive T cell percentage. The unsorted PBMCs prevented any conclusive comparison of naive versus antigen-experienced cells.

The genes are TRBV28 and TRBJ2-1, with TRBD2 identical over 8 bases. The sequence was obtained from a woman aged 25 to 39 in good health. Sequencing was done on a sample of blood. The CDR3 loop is CASSLLGGGSNEQFF. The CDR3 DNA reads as TGTGCCAGCAGTTTACTAGGCGGGGGGTCCAATGAGCAGTTCTTC.